The next 24 T cell receptor beta chains were all read from a single sample in a study of blood T cell repertoires in COVID-19. The repertoire was sequenced with immunoSEQ multiplex PCR; TCRdb's copy has only in-frame clones and lacks some. The table shows 130,000 or so clones, with around 83% occurring only once. Sequenced input: PBMCs or T cells enriched from blood (not recorded which). Receptors originate from a woman in her twenties or thirties who had recovered from COVID-19.

The V and J genes are TRBV5-6 and TRBJ2-1, with TRBD2 matching over 8 bases. Germline V lookup: CDR1 SGHDT, CDR2 YYEEEE. The junction had 7 bases not matched to a gene; V was cut back by 0 bases and J by 8 bases. This CDR3 comprises 15 residues. As DNA, the CDR3 is TGTGCCAGCAGCTTGGACGGGAGGGGGAACTATGAGCAGTTCTTC. It yields the protein CASSLDGRGNYEQFF.

CDR3 DNA: TGTGCCAGCAGCTTCGGACTAGCGGGAAAGCAGTTCTTC. It translates to CASSFGLAGKQFF. The chain recombines TRBV12-3 or TRBV12-4 with TRBJ2-1; 12 positions match TRBD2. The CDR3 has 13 amino acids. J was trimmed by 11 bases and V by 6 bases; bases with no gene match: 5.

The gene calls are TRBV21-1 and TRBJ1-2; the table gives TRBD1 as D, unverified against the DNA. TRBV21-1 is given as a pseudogene. The CDR3 extends over 16 amino acids. CDR3 region: CASSILSGGKNYGYTF. The CDR3 DNA is TGTGCCAGCAGCATTTTGTCAGGGGGCAAAAACTATGGCTACACCTTC.

This clone was detected a few times. The CDR3 spells CASSLGRQTYYEQYF. In DNA form, the CDR3 reads TGTGCCAGCAGCTTAGGGAGACAGACTTACTACGAGCAGTACTTC. The V gene is TRBV7-2, the J gene TRBJ2-7; TRBD1 might be the D (5 bases). Trimming pared 1 base from V and 3 bases from J, leaving 13 bases between. There are 15 residues in the CDR3. Germline V gene data show CDR1 as SGHTA and CDR2 as FQGNSA. Combining the CDR3 with reference TRBV7-2 and TRBJ2-7 gives the whole variable domain GAGVSQSPSNKVTEKGKDVELRCDPISGHTALYWYRQSLGQGLEFLIYFQGNSAPDKSGLPSDRFSAERTGGSVSTLTIQRTQQEDSAVYLCASSLGRQTYYEQYFGPGTRLTVT.

The chain links TRBV28 to TRBJ2-5; the match to TRBD1 covers 9 bases. With V trimmed by 6 bases and J by 4 bases, 3 bases remained unmatched. Germline V lookup: CDR1 MDHEN, CDR2 SYDVKM. This CDR3 contains 13 residues. The CDR3 reads CASSPTGGETQYF. The DNA of the CDR3 is TGTGCCAGCAGCCCGACAGGGGGAGAGACCCAGTACTTC.

CDR3 in DNA: TGTGCCAGCAGTCGCGTTCCTGAGCAGTTCTTC. As protein: CASSRVPEQFF. This chain uses TRBV2 with TRBJ2-1; D remains unclear. V lost 5 bases and J lost 9, with 8 bases in between. The CDR3 contains 11 residues. Germline V gene sequence: CDR1 SNHLY, CDR2 FYNNEI.

The V and J genes are TRBV7-3 and TRBJ2-2, with 8 bases that match TRBD2. The CDR3 covers 15 residues. The trim removed 2 bases at V and 1 base at J, leaving 0 bases unmatched. Germline V CDR1 and CDR2: SGHTA, FQGTGA. The CDR3 sequence is CASSLAGGNTGELFF. The CDR3 DNA sequence: TGTGCCAGCAGCTTAGCGGGAGGGAACACCGGGGAGCTGTTTTTT.

The chain is built from TRBV14 and TRBJ1-2; possibly TRBD1 for D (5 bases). The ends were cut back, 3 bases at V and 4 bases at J, with 18 bases in the middle. This CDR3 comprises 16 residues. In germline, CDR1 is SGHDN, CDR2 FVKESK. CDR3 sequence (DNA): TGTGCCAGCAGCCAGGGAAAGACAGTGGTGGGCTATGGCTACACCTTC. This codes for CASSQGKTVVGYGYTF.

The CDR3 DNA is TGTGCCAGCAGCTTGTCGGGTCGCCGTGTGGCCCAGTACTTC. Translating it yields CASSLSGRRVAQYF. This sequence joins TRBV5-8 and TRBJ2-5; D remains unclear. Looked up from germline, CDR1 is SGHTS and CDR2 is YDEGEE. V dropped 1 base and J dropped 9 bases, with 16 bases sitting between them. The CDR3 has 14 residues.

V usage is TRBV5-1 and J usage is TRBJ2-7; 11 positions agree with TRBD2. Trimming removed 5 bases from V and 7 bases from J; junction bases left unmatched: 17. The germline CDR1 and CDR2 sequences are SGHRS and YFSETQ. The CDR3 totals 17 residues. The CDR3 protein is CASSPGLAGGRLREQYF. Here the CDR3 DNA reads TGCGCCAGCAGTCCCGGACTAGCGGGTGGCCGCTTACGTGAGCAGTACTTC.

The chain joins TRBV19 to TRBJ1-1; D not certain. Germline lookup yields CDR1 LNHDA and CDR2 SQIVND (reference sequence). The CDR3 has 14 amino acids. V dropped 6 bases and J dropped 5 bases, with 16 bases sitting between them. CDR3 sequence reads: CASSPAGPPTEAFF. The CDR3 bases are TGTGCCAGTAGCCCCGCGGGCCCGCCAACTGAAGCTTTCTTT.

The chain carries TRBV5-8 and TRBJ1-1; TRBD1 agrees at 9 bases. The CDR3 consists of 14 residues. The germline CDR1 and CDR2 sequences are SGHTS and YDEGEE. V lost 1 base and J lost 7; bases outside the gene matches: 5. CDR3 in amino acids: CASSLLQGAVEAFF. Here the CDR3 DNA reads TGTGCCAGCAGCTTGTTACAGGGGGCCGTTGAAGCTTTCTTT.

The chain has TRBV21-1 and TRBJ1-5; TRBD1 is the table's D call, not checked against the DNA. TRBV21-1 counts as a pseudogene. The CDR3 is made up of 18 amino acids. Here the CDR3 DNA reads TGTGCCAGCAGCAAAAAGCACCCCGGGACAGGGGGCGGTCAGCCCCAGCATTTT. Amino acid sequence: CASSKKHPGTGGGQPQHF.

The chain recombines TRBV5-1 with TRBJ1-1; no definite D call. CDR1 is SGHRS, CDR2 YFSETQ, per germline. The CDR3 runs to 14 residues. Deletions cut 4 bases from V and 5 bases from J, with 15 bases between. Here the CDR3 DNA reads TGCGCCAGCAGCCCCCCCGCAGGAGGGACTGAAGCTTTCTTT. This translates into CASSPPAGGTEAFF.

V and J are TRBV5-5 and TRBJ2-7, with 9 nucleotides matching TRBD1. V trimming: 4 bases; J trimming: 6 bases; junction bases outside the gene matches: 2. The CDR3 covers 12 residues. CDR1 is SGHKS and CDR2 is YYEKEE in the germline V gene (reference sequence). CDR3 sequence reads: CASSGTGFEQYF. The CDR3 DNA is TGTGCCAGCAGCGGGACAGGGTTCGAGCAGTACTTC.

CDR3 residues: CASSLRGSGLNTEAFF. Here the CDR3 DNA reads TGTGCCAGCAGCTTAAGGGGGTCCGGACTGAACACTGAAGCTTTCTTT. This rearrangement joins TRBV13 to TRBJ1-1; D possibly corresponds to TRBD1 (6 bases). This CDR3 has 16 residues. Germline V gene lookup returns CDR1 PRHDT and CDR2 FYEKMQ (reference sequence). V lost 2 bases and J 0 bases, leaving 13 bases between the germline ends.

The V call is TRBV27, the J call TRBJ2-3, with D maybe TRBD1 (6 bases). Between the trimmed V and J ends, which lost 4 bases and 1 base, there was a span of 15 bases. The CDR3 has 16 amino acids. Germline CDR1 is MNHEY and CDR2 is SMNVEV (reference sequence). The CDR3 region is CASSSRDRTRTDTQYF. In DNA, the CDR3 is TGTGCCAGCAGTTCTCGCGACAGGACGCGCACAGATACGCAGTATTTT.

V gene TRBV28 combines with J gene TRBJ1-5; TRBD1 is a possible D gene (5 bases). CDR3 length: 13 residues. CDR1 is MDHEN, CDR2 SYDVKM, per germline. Trimming shortened V by 6 bases and J by 7 bases, and 13 bases separated the two germline ends. The CDR3 loop reads CASRRGGSQPQHF. DNA for the CDR3: TGTGCCAGCAGAAGGGGAGGGTCCCAGCCCCAGCATTTT.

The CDR3 region has the DNA TGCGCCAGCAGCCCCGGGACTAGCGGGAGGTTCAATGAGCAGTTCTTC. It translates to CASSPGTSGRFNEQFF. The chain couples TRBV4-3 to TRBJ2-1, with TRBD2 matching over 15 bases. Germline lookup yields CDR1 LGHNA and CDR2 YSLEER. This CDR3 has 16 residues. The J segment lost 6 bases and the V segment lost 4 bases, leaving 4 bases of the junction unmatched.

The V gene is TRBV14, the J gene TRBJ1-4; D is possibly TRBD1 (5 bases). The V and J ends lost 0 bases and 7 bases respectively, with 18 bases between them. Germline V gene lookup returns CDR1 SGHDN and CDR2 FVKESK. The CDR3 is 17 residues long. The CDR3 loop is CASSQEGTGPPPEKLFF. CDR3 sequence (DNA): TGTGCCAGCAGCCAAGAGGGCACAGGACCCCCCCCTGAAAAACTGTTTTTT.

This clone came up a few times. J is TRBJ2-2 and V is TRBV6-5; TRBD2 aligns across 10 bases. Germline-derived CDR1 and CDR2 are MNHEY and SVGAGI. CDR3 size: 15 residues. With 5 bases clipped from V and 6 bases from J, the junction kept 6 bases outside the gene matches. CDR3 coding DNA: TGTGCCAGCAGTCATCTAGCGGGAGAACCCGGGGAGCTGTTTTTT. It is translated as CASSHLAGEPGELFF.

This clone was seen just once. The chain employs TRBV5-5 and TRBJ2-5; D not resolved. CDR1 and CDR2 (germline): SGHKS, YYEKEE (reference sequence). The CDR3 runs to 15 residues. V lost 1 base to trimming and J lost 4 bases, with 14 bases between them. For the CDR3, the DNA is TGTGCCAGCAGCTTGTCCGCGAGTTCCACAGAGACCCAGTACTTC. Protein sequence: CASSLSASSTETQYF.

The chain uses TRBV11-3 and TRBJ2-1; the D is unclear. The CDR3 extends over 12 amino acids. Germline V gives CDR1 SGHNT, CDR2 YENEEA. The V gene lost 1 base and the J gene lost 7 bases, with 5 bases spanning the gap. CDR3 residues: CASSLVSNEQFF. CDR3 DNA sequence: TGTGCCAGCAGCTTAGTATCTAATGAGCAGTTCTTC.

The rearrangement links TRBV10-3 to TRBJ2-5; 10 nucleotides line up with TRBD2. This CDR3 is built from 20 residues. Germline CDR1 is ENHRY and CDR2 is SYGVKD. V was clipped by 6 bases and J by 2 bases; unmatched bases: 21. The CDR3 protein is CAIRPGQRLGTSGVQETQYF. The CDR3 DNA reads TGTGCCATCAGGCCGGGACAACGACTTGGTACTAGCGGGGTTCAAGAGACCCAGTACTTC.